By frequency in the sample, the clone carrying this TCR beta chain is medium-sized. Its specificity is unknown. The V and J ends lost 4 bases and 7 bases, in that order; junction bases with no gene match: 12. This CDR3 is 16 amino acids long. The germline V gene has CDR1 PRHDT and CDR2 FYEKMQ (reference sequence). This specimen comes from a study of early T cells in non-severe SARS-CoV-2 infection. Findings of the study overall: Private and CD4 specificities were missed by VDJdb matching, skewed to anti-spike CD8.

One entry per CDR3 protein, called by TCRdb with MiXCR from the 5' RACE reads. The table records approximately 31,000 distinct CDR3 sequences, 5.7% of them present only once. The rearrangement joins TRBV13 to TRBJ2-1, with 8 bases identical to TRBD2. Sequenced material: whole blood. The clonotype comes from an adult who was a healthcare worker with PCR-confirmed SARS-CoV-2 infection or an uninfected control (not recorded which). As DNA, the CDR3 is TGTGCCAGCAGCTCCCCTCCGGGAGGGCCGGGTAATGAGCAGTTCTTC. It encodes CASSSPPGGPGNEQFF.